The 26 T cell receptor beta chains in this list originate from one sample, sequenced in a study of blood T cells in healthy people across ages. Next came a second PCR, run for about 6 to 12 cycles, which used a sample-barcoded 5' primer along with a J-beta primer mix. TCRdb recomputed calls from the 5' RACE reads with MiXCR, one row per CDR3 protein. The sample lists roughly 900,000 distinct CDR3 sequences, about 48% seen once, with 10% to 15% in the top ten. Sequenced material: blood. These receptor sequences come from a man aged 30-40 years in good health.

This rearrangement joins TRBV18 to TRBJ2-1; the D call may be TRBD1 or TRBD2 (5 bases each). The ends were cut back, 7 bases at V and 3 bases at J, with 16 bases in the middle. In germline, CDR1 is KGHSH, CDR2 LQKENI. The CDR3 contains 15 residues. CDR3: CASFAGTGGYNEQFF. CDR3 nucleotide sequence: TGTGCCAGCTTTGCCGGAACAGGAGGCTACAATGAGCAGTTCTTC.

The CDR3 DNA reads as TGTGCCAGCAGCCATGACGCTAGCGGGGGGCTCCGAGGGGCCCAGTACTTC. Translation: CASSHDASGGLRGAQYF. The V call is TRBV3-1, the J call TRBJ2-5; 11 bases map to TRBD2. The CDR3 extends over 17 amino acids. Germline V lookup: CDR1 LGHDT, CDR2 YNNKEL (reference sequence). With V trimmed by 3 bases and J by 9 bases, 15 bases remained unmatched.

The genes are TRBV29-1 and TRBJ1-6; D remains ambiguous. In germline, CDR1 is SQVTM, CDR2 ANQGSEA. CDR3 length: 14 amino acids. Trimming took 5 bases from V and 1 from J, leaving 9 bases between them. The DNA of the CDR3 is TGCAGCGTTCGAGTGGGGTCCTATAATTCACCCCTCCACTTT. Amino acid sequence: CSVRVGSYNSPLHF.

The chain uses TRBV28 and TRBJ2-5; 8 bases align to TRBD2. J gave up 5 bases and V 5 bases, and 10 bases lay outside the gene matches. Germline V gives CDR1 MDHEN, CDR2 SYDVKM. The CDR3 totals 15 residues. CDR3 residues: CASSLPGAGAETQYF. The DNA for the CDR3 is TGTGCCAGCAGTCTCCCCGGAGCGGGGGCTGAGACCCAGTACTTC.

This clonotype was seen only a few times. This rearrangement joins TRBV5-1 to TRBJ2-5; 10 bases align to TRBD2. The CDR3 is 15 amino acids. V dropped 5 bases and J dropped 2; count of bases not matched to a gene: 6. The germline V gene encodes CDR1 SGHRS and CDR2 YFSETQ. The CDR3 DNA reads TGCGCCAGCAGGGAGGCTAGCGGGAGACAAGAGACCCAGTACTTC. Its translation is CASREASGRQETQYF.

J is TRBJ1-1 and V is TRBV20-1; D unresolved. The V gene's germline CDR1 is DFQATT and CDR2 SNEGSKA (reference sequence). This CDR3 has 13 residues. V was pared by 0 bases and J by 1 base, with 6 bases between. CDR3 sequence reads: CSARDPGNTEAFF. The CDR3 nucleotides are TGCAGTGCTAGAGATCCCGGGAACACTGAAGCTTTCTTT.

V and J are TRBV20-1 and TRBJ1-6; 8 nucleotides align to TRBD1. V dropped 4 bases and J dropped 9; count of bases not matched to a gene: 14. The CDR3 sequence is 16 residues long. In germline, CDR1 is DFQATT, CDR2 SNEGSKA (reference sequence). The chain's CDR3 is CSATDAGQGIRSPLHF. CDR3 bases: TGCAGTGCTACAGACGCCGGACAGGGAATCCGTTCACCCCTCCACTTT.

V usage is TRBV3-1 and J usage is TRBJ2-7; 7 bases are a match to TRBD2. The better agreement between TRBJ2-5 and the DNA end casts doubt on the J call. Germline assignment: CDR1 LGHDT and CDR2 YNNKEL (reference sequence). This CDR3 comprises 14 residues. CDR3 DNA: TGTGCCAGCAGCCATCTGGCGGGAGAAGAGACCCAGTACTTC. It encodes CASSHLAGEETQYF.

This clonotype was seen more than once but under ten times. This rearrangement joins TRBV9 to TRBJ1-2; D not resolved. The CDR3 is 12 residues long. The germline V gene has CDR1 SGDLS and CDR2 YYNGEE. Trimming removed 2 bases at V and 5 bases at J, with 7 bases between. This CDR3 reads CASSVVGYGYTF. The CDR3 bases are TGTGCCAGCAGCGTCGTTGGGTATGGCTACACCTTC.

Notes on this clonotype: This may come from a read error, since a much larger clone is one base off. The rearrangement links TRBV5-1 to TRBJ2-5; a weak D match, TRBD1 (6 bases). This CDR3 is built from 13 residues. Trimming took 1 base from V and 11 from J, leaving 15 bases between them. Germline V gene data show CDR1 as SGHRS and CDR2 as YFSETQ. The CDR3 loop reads CASSLRQVNEQYF. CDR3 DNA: TGCGCCAGCAGCTTGCGACAGGTGAATGAGCAGTACTTC. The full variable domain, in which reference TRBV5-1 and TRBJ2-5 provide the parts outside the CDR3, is KAGVTQTPRYLIKTRGQQVTLSCSPISGHRSVSWYQQTPGQGLQFLFEYFSETQRNKGNFPGRFSGRQFSNSRSEMNVSTLELGDSALYLCASSLRQVNEQYFGPGTRLLVL.

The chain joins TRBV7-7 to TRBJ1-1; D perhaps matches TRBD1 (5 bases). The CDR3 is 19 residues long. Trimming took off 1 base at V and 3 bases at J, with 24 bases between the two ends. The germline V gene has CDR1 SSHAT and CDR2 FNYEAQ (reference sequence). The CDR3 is CASSLETGLSGGRDTEAFF. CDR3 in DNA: TGTGCCAGCAGCTTAGAAACCGGCCTTAGTGGGGGTCGGGACACTGAAGCTTTCTTT.

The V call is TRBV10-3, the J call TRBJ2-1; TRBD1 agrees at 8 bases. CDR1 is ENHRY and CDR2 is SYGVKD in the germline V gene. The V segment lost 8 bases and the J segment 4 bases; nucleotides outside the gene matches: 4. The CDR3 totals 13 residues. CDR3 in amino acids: CAIAGQGYNEQFF. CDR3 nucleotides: TGTGCCATCGCCGGACAGGGTTACAATGAGCAGTTCTTC.

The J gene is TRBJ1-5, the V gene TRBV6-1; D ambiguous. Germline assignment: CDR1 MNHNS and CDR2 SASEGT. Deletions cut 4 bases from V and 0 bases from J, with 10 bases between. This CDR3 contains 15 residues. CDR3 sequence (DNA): TGTGCCAGCAGTGTGGCAGGCTATAGCAATCAGCCCCAGCATTTT. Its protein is CASSVAGYSNQPQHF.

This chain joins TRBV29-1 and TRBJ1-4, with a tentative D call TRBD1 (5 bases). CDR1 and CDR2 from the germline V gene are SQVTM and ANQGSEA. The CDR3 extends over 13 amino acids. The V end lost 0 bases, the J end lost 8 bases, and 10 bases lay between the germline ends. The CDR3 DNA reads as TGCAGCGTTGAAGAGTCCAGGGAAGAAAAACTGTTTTTT. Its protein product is CSVEESREEKLFF.

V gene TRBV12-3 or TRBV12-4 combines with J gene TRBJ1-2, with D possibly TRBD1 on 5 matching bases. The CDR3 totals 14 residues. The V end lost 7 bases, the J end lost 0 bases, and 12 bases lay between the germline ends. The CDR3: CASIGGTANYGYTF. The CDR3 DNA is TGTGCCAGCATCGGGGGAACAGCTAACTATGGCTACACCTTC.

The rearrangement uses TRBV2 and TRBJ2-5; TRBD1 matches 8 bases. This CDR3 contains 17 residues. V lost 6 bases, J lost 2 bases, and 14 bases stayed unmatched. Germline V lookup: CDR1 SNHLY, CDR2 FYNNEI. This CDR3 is CASRSPPGTGGQETQYF. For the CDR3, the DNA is TGTGCCAGCAGAAGCCCTCCCGGGACAGGAGGGCAAGAGACCCAGTACTTC.

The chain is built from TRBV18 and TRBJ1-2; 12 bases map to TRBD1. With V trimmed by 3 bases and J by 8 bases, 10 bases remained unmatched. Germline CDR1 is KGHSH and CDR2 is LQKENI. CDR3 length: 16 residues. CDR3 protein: CASSPQEGQGAVGYTF. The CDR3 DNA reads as TGTGCCAGCTCACCCCAGGAGGGACAGGGGGCCGTAGGCTACACCTTC.

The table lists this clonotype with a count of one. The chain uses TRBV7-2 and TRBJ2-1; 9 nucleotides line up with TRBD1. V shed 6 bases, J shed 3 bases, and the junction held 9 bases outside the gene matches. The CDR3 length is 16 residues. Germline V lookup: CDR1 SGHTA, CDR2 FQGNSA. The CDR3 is CASRVQGQGHYNEQFF. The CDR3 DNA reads TGTGCCAGCAGAGTTCAGGGACAGGGACACTACAATGAGCAGTTCTTC.

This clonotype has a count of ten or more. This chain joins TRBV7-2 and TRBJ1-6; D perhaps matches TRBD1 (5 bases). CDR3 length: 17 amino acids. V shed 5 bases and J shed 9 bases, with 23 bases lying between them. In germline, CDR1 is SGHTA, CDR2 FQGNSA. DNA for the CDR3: TGTGCCAGCAGCCCCTCCCCCTCGACAGTATTCTCTTCACCCCTCCACTTT. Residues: CASSPSPSTVFSSPLHF.

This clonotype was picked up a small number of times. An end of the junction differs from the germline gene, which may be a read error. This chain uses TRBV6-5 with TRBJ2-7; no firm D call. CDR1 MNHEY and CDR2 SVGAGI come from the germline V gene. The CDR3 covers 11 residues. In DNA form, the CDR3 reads TGTGCCAGCAGTTACGGGCACGAGCAGTACTTT. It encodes CASSYGHEQYF.

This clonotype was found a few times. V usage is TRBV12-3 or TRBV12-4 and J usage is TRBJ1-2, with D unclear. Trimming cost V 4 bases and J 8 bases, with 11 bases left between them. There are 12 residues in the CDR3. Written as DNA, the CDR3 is TGTGCCAGCAGTTCGGACGCCGGGGGCTACACCTTC. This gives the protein CASSSDAGGYTF.

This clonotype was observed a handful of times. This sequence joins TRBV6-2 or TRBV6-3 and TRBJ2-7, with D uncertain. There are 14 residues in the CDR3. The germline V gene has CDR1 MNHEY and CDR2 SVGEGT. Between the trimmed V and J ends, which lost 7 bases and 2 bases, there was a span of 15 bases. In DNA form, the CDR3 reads TGTGCCAGCAACCATGAGGTCGCGCCCTACGAGCAGTACTTC. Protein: CASNHEVAPYEQYF.

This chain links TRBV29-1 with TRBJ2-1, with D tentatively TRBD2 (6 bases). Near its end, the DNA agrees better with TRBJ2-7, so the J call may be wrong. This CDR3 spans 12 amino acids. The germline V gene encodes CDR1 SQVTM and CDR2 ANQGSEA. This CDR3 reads CSVGEDYNEQYF. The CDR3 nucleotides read TGCAGCGTTGGAGAGGACTACAATGAGCAGTACTTC.

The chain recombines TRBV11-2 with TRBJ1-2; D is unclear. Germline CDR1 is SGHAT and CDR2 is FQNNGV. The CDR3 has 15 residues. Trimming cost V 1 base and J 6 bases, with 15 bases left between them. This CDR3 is CASSLVRTPRDGYTF. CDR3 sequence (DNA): TGTGCCAGCAGCTTAGTAAGGACCCCAAGGGATGGCTACACCTTC.

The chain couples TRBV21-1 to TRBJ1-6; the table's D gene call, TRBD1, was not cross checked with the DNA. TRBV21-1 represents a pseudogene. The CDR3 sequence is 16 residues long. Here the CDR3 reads CASSVQDCCGNSPLHF. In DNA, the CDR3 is TGTGCCAGCAGCGTACAGGATTGCTGTGGTAATTCACCCCTCCACTTT.

The CDR3 region is CSAREEGYRGGYTF. CDR3 in DNA: TGCAGTGCTAGAGAGGAAGGCTACAGGGGAGGCTACACCTTC. The chain has TRBV20-1 and TRBJ1-2, with 7 bases matching TRBD1. Germline V CDR1 and CDR2: DFQATT, SNEGSKA (reference sequence). The junction had 9 bases not matched to a gene; V was cut back by 0 bases and J by 8 bases. The CDR3 has 14 amino acids.